This T cell receptor beta chain stems from a study of cytomegalovirus exposure and HLA in healthy donors. The table lists this clone with a few counts. The data were produced by immunoSEQ multiplex PCR, yet TCRdb's version contains in-frame clones alone and is incomplete. Among some 240,000 clones listed, approximately 86% were seen once. Trimming took off 3 bases at V and 5 bases at J, with 11 bases between the two ends. Germline CDR1 is SGHNT and CDR2 is YYREEE (reference sequence). The CDR3 runs 13 residues. The sequenced sample was PBMCs. The receptor was derived from a woman in her 30s in good health and CMV-seropositive. This rearrangement joins TRBV5-4 to TRBJ1-2; D is uncertain. CDR3 in DNA: TGTGCCAGCAGCTGGAAGGTGGAGTATGGCTACACCTTC. Its translation is CASSWKVEYGYTF.